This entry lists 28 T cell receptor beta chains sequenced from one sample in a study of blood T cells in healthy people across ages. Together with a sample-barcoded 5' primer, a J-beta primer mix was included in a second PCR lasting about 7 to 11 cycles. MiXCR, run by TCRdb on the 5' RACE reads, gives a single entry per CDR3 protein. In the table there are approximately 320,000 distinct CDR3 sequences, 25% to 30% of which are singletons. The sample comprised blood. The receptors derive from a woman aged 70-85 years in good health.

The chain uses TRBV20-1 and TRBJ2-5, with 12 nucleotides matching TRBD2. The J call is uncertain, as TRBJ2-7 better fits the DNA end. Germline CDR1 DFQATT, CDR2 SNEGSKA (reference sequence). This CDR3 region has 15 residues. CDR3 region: CSARSTSGSPYEQYF. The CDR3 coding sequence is TGCAGTGCTAGATCGACTAGCGGGAGCCCATACGAGCAGTACTTC.

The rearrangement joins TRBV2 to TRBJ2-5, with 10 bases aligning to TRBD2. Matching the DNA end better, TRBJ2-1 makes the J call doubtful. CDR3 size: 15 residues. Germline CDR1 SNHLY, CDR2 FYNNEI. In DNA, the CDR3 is TGTGCCAGCAGCCCCGGACTAGCGGAGGGTAATGAGCAGTTCTTC. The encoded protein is CASSPGLAEGNEQFF.

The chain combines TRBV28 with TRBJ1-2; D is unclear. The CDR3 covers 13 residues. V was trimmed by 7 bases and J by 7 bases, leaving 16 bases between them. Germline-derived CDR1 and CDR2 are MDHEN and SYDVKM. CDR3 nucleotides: TGTGCCAGCAAGCCGGGAGGGCTGGGTGGCTACACCTTC. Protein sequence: CASKPGGLGGYTF.

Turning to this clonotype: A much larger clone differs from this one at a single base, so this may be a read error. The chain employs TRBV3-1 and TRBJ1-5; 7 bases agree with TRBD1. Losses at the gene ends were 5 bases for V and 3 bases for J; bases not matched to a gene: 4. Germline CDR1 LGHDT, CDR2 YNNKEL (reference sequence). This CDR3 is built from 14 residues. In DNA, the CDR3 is TGTGCCAGCAGCTTAGACAGGGCCAATCAGCCCCAGCATTTT. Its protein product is CASSLDRANQPQHF.

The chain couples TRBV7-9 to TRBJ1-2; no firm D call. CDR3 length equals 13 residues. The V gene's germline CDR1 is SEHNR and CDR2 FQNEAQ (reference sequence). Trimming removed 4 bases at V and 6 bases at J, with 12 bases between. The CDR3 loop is CASSSLDPDGYTF. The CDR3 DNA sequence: TGTGCCAGCAGCTCCCTGGACCCTGATGGCTACACCTTC.

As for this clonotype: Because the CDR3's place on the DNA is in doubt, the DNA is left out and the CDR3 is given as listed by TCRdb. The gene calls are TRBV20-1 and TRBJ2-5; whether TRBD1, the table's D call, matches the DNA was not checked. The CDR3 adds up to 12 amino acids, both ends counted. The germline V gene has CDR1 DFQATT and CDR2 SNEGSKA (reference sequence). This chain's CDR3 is CSVGQGSYEQYF.

The CDR3 is CASSKGRQGNQPQHF. The CDR3 DNA is TGTGCCAGCAGCAAAGGTCGACAGGGCAATCAGCCCCAGCATTTT. The V gene is TRBV21-1, the J gene TRBJ1-5; the table calls TRBD1, which could not be checked here. TRBV21-1 is termed a pseudogene. CDR3 size: 15 residues.

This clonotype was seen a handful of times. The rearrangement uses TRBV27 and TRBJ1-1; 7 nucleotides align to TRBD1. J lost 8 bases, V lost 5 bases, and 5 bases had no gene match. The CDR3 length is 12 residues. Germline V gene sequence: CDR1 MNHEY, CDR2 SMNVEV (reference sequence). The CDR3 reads CASSPQTGEAFF. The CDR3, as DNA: TGTGCCAGCAGTCCGCAGACAGGGGAAGCTTTCTTT.

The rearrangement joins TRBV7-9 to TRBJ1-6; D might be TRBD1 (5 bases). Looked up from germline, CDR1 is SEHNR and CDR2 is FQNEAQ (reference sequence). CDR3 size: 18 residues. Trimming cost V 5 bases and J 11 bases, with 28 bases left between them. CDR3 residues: CASSPDRSRGNGNPPLHF. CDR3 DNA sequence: TGTGCCAGCAGCCCGGACCGGTCGAGGGGAAACGGGAACCCACCCCTCCACTTT.

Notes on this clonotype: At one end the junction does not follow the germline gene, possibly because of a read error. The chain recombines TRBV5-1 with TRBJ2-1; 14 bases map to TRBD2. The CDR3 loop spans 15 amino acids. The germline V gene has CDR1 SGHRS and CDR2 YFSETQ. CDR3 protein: CASSTGTSGRPERFF. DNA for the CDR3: TGCGCCAGCAGCACAGGGACTAGCGGGAGACCTGAGCGGTTCTTC.

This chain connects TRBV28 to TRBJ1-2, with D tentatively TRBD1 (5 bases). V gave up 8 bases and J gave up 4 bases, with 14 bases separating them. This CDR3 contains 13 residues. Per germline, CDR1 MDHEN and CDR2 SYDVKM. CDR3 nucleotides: TGTGCCAGCTCGACGGGGACTGCCTATGGCTACACCTTC. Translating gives CASSTGTAYGYTF.

The CDR3 loop is CASSLDSIQETQYF. DNA for the CDR3: TGTGCCAGCAGCTTAGATTCTATCCAAGAGACCCAGTACTTC. The chain uses TRBV7-2 and TRBJ2-5; D gene uncertain. The V and J ends lost 1 base and 1 base respectively, with 7 bases between them. CDR3 length: 14 amino acids. Germline V gene data show CDR1 as SGHTA and CDR2 as FQGNSA.

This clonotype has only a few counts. CDR3 nucleotide sequence: TGTGCCAGCTCTAGAGACGGAAGCTCTAATGAAAAACTGTTTTTT. Residues: CASSRDGSSNEKLFF. V is TRBV18 and J is TRBJ1-4; no definite D call. Germline CDR1 is KGHSH and CDR2 is LQKENI. The CDR3 is made up of 15 amino acids. With 6 bases removed from V and 3 bases from J, the gap between germline ends came to 14 bases.

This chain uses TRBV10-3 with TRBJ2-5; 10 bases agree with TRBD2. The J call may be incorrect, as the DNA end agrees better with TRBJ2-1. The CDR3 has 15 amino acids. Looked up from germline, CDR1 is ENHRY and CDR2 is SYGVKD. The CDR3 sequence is CAISELAGGTNEQFF. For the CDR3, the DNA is TGTGCCATCAGTGAGTTAGCGGGAGGAACGAATGAGCAGTTCTTC.

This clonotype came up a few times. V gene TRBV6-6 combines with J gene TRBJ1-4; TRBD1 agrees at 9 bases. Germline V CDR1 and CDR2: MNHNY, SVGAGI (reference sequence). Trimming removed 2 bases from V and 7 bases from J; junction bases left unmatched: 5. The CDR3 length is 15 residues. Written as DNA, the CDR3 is TGTGCCAGCAGTTACAAGGGACAGGGAGGTGAAAAACTGTTTTTT. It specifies CASSYKGQGGEKLFF.

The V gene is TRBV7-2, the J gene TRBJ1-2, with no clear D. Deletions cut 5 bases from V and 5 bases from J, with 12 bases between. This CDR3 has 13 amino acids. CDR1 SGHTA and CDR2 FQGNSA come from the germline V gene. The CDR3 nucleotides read TGTGCCAGCAGCCCTCCCGCGGGATATGGCTACACCTTC. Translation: CASSPPAGYGYTF.

In DNA, the CDR3 is TGTGCCAGCAGTTACTCGGTTAAGGATACGCAGTATTTT. It codes for CASSYSVKDTQYF. The gene calls are TRBV6-2 or TRBV6-3 and TRBJ2-3; unclear D gene. V lost 0 bases and J lost 6, with 7 bases in between. Germline V gene lookup returns CDR1 MNHEY and CDR2 SVGEGT. The CDR3 sequence is 13 residues long.

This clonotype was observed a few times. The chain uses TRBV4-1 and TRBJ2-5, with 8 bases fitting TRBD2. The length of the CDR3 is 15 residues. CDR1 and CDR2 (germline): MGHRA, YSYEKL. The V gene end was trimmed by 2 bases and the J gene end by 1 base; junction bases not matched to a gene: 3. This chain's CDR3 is CASSQIGLAQETQYF. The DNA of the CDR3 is TGCGCCAGCAGCCAAATTGGACTAGCCCAAGAGACCCAGTACTTC.

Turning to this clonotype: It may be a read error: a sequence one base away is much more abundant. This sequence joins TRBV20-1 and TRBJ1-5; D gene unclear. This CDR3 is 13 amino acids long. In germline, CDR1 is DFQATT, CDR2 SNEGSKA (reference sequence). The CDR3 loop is CGARVSSNQPQHF. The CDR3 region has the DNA TGCGGTGCCCGAGTCTCTAGCAATCAGCCCCAGCATTTT.

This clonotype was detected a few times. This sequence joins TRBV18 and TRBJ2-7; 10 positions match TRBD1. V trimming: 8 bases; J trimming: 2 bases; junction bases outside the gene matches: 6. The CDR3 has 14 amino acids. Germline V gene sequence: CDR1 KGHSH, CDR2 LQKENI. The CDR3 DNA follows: TGTGCCAGCACCGGACAGGGGGAGACCTACGAGCAGTACTTC. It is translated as CASTGQGETYEQYF.

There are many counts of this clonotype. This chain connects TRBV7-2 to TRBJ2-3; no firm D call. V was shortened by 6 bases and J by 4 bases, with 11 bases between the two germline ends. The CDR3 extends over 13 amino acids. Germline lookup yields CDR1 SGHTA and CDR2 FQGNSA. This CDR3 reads CASSRTVADTQYF. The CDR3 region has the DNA TGTGCCAGCAGTCGAACGGTGGCAGATACGCAGTATTTT.

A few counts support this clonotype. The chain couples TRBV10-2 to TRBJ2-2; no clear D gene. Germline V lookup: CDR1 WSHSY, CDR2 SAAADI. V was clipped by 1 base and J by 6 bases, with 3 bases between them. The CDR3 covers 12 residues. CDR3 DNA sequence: TGCGCCAGCAGTGAGTTCGCCGGGGAGCTGTTTTTT. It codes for CASSEFAGELFF.

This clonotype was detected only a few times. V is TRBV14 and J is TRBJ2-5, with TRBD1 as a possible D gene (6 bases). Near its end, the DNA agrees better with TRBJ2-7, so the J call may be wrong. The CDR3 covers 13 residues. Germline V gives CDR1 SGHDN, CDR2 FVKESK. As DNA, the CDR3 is TGTGCCAGCAGCCTTCTGGGGGCGAACGAGCAGTACTTC. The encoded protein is CASSLLGANEQYF.

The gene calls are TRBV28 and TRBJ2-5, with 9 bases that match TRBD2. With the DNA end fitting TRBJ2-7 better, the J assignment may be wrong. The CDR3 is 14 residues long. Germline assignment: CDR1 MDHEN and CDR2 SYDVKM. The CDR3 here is CASTQAGGLHEQYF. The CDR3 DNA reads TGTGCCAGCACCCAAGCGGGAGGTCTCCACGAGCAGTACTTC.

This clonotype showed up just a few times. DNA of the CDR3: TGCAGTGCCACTACTAGCGACTACGAGCAGTACTTC. Translation gives CSATTSDYEQYF. The rearrangement links TRBV20-1 to TRBJ2-7; 7 bases are a match to TRBD2. The CDR3 is 12 residues long. Germline CDR1 DFQATT, CDR2 SNEGSKA (reference sequence). Losses at the gene ends were 6 bases for V and 3 bases for J; bases not matched to a gene: 5.

CDR3: CASSLTGGINYGGYTF. The DNA of the CDR3 is TGTGCCAGCAGCTTGACAGGGGGAATTAACTATGGCGGCTACACCTTC. The rearrangement links TRBV7-2 to TRBJ1-2; 9 nucleotides align to TRBD1. Unmatched junction bases numbered 13, after V lost 3 bases and J lost 8 bases. Looked up from germline, CDR1 is SGHTA and CDR2 is FQGNSA. The CDR3 loop spans 16 amino acids.

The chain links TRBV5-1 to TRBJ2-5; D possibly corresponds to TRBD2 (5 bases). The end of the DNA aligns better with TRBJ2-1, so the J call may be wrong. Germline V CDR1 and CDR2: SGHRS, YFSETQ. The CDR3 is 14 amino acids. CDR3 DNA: TGCGCCAGCAGCTTGGGGCCGGGAATTGATGAGCAGTTCTTC. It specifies CASSLGPGIDEQFF.

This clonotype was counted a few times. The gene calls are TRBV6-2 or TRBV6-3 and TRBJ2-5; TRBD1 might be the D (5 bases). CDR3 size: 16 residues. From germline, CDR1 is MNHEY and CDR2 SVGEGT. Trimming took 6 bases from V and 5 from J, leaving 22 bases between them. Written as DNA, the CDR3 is TGTGCCAGCAGACCTCCGTGGGGCAGGGTGGAGGAGACCCAGTACTTC. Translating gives CASRPPWGRVEETQYF.